This is a list of T cell receptor beta chains from one sample in a study of T-cell reconstitution after alpha-beta-depleted transplantation in children. In TCRdb, the PCR reads were re-called with MiXCR into one record per CDR3 protein. Counted here are 600,000 to 700,000 distinct CDR3 sequences, roughly 15% occurring once; the ten biggest clones make up over 0.95%. Source: PBMCs from the stem cell graft donor, taken from the stem cell graft. The source is a human donor who donated a stem cell graft to a child with acute myeloid leukemia. Both conserved end residues are part of each CDR3. The D gene is left open where the match is weak. Size is stated for part of the rows, as once, few or many counts, or as a class when the clone is expanded.

J: TRBJ1-2; size: many; V: TRBV20-1; D: .; CDR3: CSARSTGTPYGYTF; DNA: TGCAGTGCTAGATCGACTGGGACACCCTATGGCTACACCTTC
J: TRBJ2-1; size: many; V: TRBV7-2; D: .; CDR3: CASRRTGSHNEQFF; DNA: TGTGCCAGCAGAAGAACAGGGTCGCACAATGAGCAGTTCTTC
J: TRBJ1-4; size: few; V: TRBV6-5; D: TRBD1; CDR3: CASSYGQGAGEKLFF; DNA: TGTGCCAGCAGTTACGGGCAGGGGGCGGGTGAAAAACTGTTTTTT
J: TRBJ2-7; size: .; V: TRBV5-1; D: TRBD1; CDR3: CASSLGDRASGYEQYF; DNA: TGCGCCAGCAGCTTAGGAGACAGGGCGTCGGGCTACGAGCAGTACTTC
J: TRBJ1-2; size: many; V: TRBV29-1; D: .; CDR3: CSVYTWGGYTF; DNA: TGCAGCGTTTACACCTGGGGTGGCTACACCTTC
J: TRBJ2-5; size: .; V: TRBV20-1; D: .; CDR3: CSARVPGTKETQYF; DNA: TGCAGTGCTAGAGTTCCAGGAACTAAAGAGACCCAGTACTTC
J: TRBJ1-4; size: .; V: TRBV12-3/TRBV12-4; D: .; CDR3: CASSLEGYLEKLFF; DNA: TGTGCCAGCAGTTTAGAGGGTTATCTAGAAAAACTGTTTTTT
J: TRBJ1-2; size: few; V: TRBV7-2; D: .; CDR3: CASREAGPYGYTF; DNA: TGTGCCAGCAGAGAGGCAGGGCCCTATGGCTACACCTTC
J: TRBJ2-3; size: .; V: TRBV12-3/TRBV12-4; D: .; CDR3: CASSQTTGSDTQYF; DNA: TGTGCCAGCAGTCAAACGACAGGATCAGATACGCAGTATTTT
J: TRBJ2-3; size: .; V: TRBV9; D: .; CDR3: CASSVATDTPDTQYF; DNA: TGTGCCAGCAGCGTAGCTACGGACACACCCGATACGCAGTATTTT
J: TRBJ1-5; size: .; V: TRBV18; D: TRBD1; CDR3: CASSPNRGGYSNQPQHF; DNA: TGTGCCAGCTCACCAAACAGGGGCGGTTATAGCAATCAGCCCCAGCATTTT
J: TRBJ2-5; size: many; V: TRBV20-1; D: TRBD2; CDR3: CSARLAGVPAQYF; DNA: TGCAGTGCTAGACTAGCGGGGGTCCCGGCCCAGTACTTC
J: TRBJ1-1; size: .; V: TRBV5-1; D: TRBD1; CDR3: CASSLVGQGAEAFF; DNA: TGCGCCAGCAGCTTGGTGGGCCAGGGGGCTGAAGCTTTCTTT
J: TRBJ1-2; size: few; V: TRBV11-3; D: TRBD1; CDR3: CASSTNRGQDYGYTF; DNA: TGTGCCAGCAGTACAAACAGGGGGCAGGACTATGGCTACACCTTC
J: TRBJ2-4; size: .; V: TRBV20-1; D: .; CDR3: CSARMTLSPGIQYF; DNA: TGCAGTGCTAGAATGACACTAAGCCCGGGCATTCAGTACTTC
J: TRBJ2-7; size: few; V: TRBV12-3/TRBV12-4; D: .; CDR3: CASSFGLSYEQYF; DNA: TGTGCCAGCAGTTTCGGACTGTCCTACGAGCAGTACTTC
J: TRBJ1-2; size: .; V: TRBV20-1; D: .; CDR3: CSAPDPYGYTF; DNA: TGCAGTGCTCCCGACCCCTATGGCTACACCTTC
J: TRBJ2-7; size: many; V: TRBV20-1; D: .; CDR3: CSARGSMDVTMEYF; DNA: TGCAGTGCTAGAGGGTCCATGGATGTAACAATGGAGTACTTC
J: TRBJ2-7; size: many; V: TRBV29-1; D: TRBD1; CDR3: CSVRDRGDYEQYF; DNA: TGCAGCGTCCGGGACAGGGGGGATTACGAGCAGTACTTC
J: TRBJ1-1; size: many; V: TRBV20-1; D: .; CDR3: CSAQGGVNTEAFF; DNA: TGCAGTGCCCAGGGCGGGGTTAACACTGAAGCTTTCTTT
J: TRBJ2-1; size: .; V: TRBV4-3; D: TRBD1; CDR3: CASSPSRGRLNEQFF; DNA: TGCGCCAGCAGCCCCTCGAGGGGGCGATTAAATGAGCAGTTCTTC
J: TRBJ2-3; size: many; V: TRBV10-3; D: TRBD2; CDR3: CAISDGLAGTDTQYF; DNA: TGTGCCATCAGTGACGGGCTAGCGGGCACAGATACGCAGTATTTT